These 7 T cell receptor beta chains were all obtained from the same sample, sequenced in a study of blood T cells in healthy people across ages. Through a sample-barcoded 5' primer and a J-beta primer mix, a second PCR was run for roughly 6 to 12 cycles. TCRdb independently ran MiXCR on the 5' RACE reads; one entry per CDR3 protein. Among some 850,000 distinct CDR3 sequences listed, under 30% were seen once. This same sample was also part of a study on T cells of mothers and their children.

Sequenced material: blood. The receptors come from a boy aged 5-17 years in good health.

Many counts were recorded for this clonotype. This chain joins TRBV10-3 and TRBJ2-5, with 8 bases fitting TRBD1. The CDR3 spans 14 residues. With 4 bases clipped from V and 5 bases from J, the junction kept 6 bases outside the gene matches. Germline CDR1 and CDR2: ENHRY and SYGVKD. The CDR3 here is CAISATGEEETQYF. DNA of the CDR3: TGTGCCATCAGTGCGACAGGGGAGGAGGAGACCCAGTACTTC.

The J gene is TRBJ2-5, the V gene TRBV4-2, with 7 bases that match TRBD2. The CDR3 has 19 amino acids. V trimming: 2 bases; J trimming: 5 bases; junction bases outside the gene matches: 20. CDR1 and CDR2 (germline): LGHNA, YNFKEQ. The CDR3: CASSQNPYRGDPWGETQYF. CDR3 nucleotide sequence: TGTGCCAGCAGCCAAAACCCCTACCGGGGGGATCCCTGGGGCGAGACCCAGTACTTC.

The chain is built from TRBV9 and TRBJ2-5; D might be TRBD1 (6 bases). Per the germline V gene, CDR1 is SGDLS and CDR2 is YYNGEE. This CDR3 is built from 18 residues. Trimming cost V 2 bases and J 4 bases, with 24 bases left between them. The CDR3 reads CASSVFGMLGAQRETQYF. The CDR3 nucleotides are TGTGCCAGCAGCGTGTTTGGTATGCTGGGGGCGCAACGAGAGACCCAGTACTTC.

The gene calls are TRBV5-1 and TRBJ2-3; the match to TRBD1 covers 9 bases. The germline gives CDR1 SGHRS, CDR2 YFSETQ. This CDR3 has 16 amino acids. J gave up 4 bases and V 3 bases, and 9 bases lay outside the gene matches. The CDR3 nucleotides are TGCGCCAGCAGCTCGACCGGGACAGGGACCGCAGATACGCAGTATTTT. This encodes CASSSTGTGTADTQYF.

The table lists this clonotype with a few counts. V is TRBV12-3 or TRBV12-4 and J is TRBJ1-4; tentative D call: TRBD1 (5 bases). V lost 5 bases to trimming and J lost 8 bases, with 18 bases between them. The CDR3 is made up of 15 amino acids. This chain's CDR3 is CASSAGRLTDEKLFF. The CDR3 DNA follows: TGTGCCAGCAGTGCAGGGAGGTTGACGGACGAAAAACTGTTTTTT.

This clonotype was found a few times. The gene calls are TRBV7-3 and TRBJ2-1; D not certain. The CDR3 length is 15 residues. V lost 2 bases and J 0 bases, leaving 8 bases between the germline ends. Germline values: CDR1 SGHTA, CDR2 FQGTGA. The CDR3 reads CASSLDHSSYNEQFF. The CDR3 DNA sequence: TGTGCCAGCAGCTTAGATCACAGCTCCTACAATGAGCAGTTCTTC.

This clonotype appeared a few times. The chain employs TRBV4-1 and TRBJ2-2, with 10 bases matching TRBD2. Trimming removed 6 bases from V and 6 bases from J; junction bases left unmatched: 1. CDR1 and CDR2 from the germline V gene are MGHRA and YSYEKL. This CDR3 is built from 13 residues. CDR3 region: CASRSGGAGELFF. CDR3 nucleotides: TGCGCCAGCAGGAGCGGGGGGGCCGGGGAGCTGTTTTTT.